This TCR beta chain originates from a study of STAT3 mutations in large granular lymphocyte leukemia. Study-wide results and caveats: Every T-cell large granular lymphocyte leukemia patient had at least one immunodominant TCR beta clonotype. In about 30% of the 18 patients, new TCR clonotypes emerged after therapy. A small but highly pathogenic clone may have been missed.

Assay: immunoSEQ multiplex PCR; the TCRdb copy retains only in-frame clones and omits some. The data hold some 30,000 clones, with around 87% observed a single time. With regard to this clone: Its target is not known.

Losses at the gene ends were 5 bases for V and 7 bases for J; bases not matched to a gene: 14. The V gene's germline CDR1 is MDHEN and CDR2 SYDVKM. This CDR3 is built from 19 residues. Sample: peripheral blood mononuclear cells. This TCR was recovered from a man aged 55 to 69 with T-cell large granular lymphocyte leukemia. Some clones in this sample may be carry-over from other donors' samples. The V gene is TRBV28, the J gene TRBJ2-1; 16 bases match TRBD2. CDR3 residues: CASSPDRGLAGGRLNEQFF. The CDR3 DNA reads TGTGCCAGCAGTCCCGATAGGGGACTAGCGGGAGGGCGCTTGAATGAGCAGTTCTTC.